The 15 T cell receptor beta chains below all came from one sample that was sequenced in a study of cytomegalovirus exposure and HLA in healthy donors. PCR employed 60 Vbeta and 13 Jbeta primers. Sequencing used immunoSEQ multiplex PCR; TCRdb keeps in-frame clones, though not all of them. The sample shows around 21,000 clones, over 75% of them seen only once. Material for sequencing was PBMCs. These receptors came from a man aged 55 to 70 in good health and CMV-seronegative.

The CDR3 sequence is CSVDRDAPEQFF. The CDR3 DNA reads TGCAGCGTGGACAGGGACGCCCCTGAGCAGTTCTTC. The rearrangement links TRBV29-1 to TRBJ2-1; 8 bases are a match to TRBD1. The V gene end was trimmed by 6 bases and the J gene end by 9 bases; junction bases not matched to a gene: 7. CDR3 length equals 12 residues. Germline V CDR1 and CDR2: SQVTM, ANQGSEA.

The V and J genes are TRBV4-2 and TRBJ2-1; 7 bases match TRBD2. Germline loops: CDR1 LGHNA, CDR2 YNFKEQ. This CDR3 contains 16 residues. With 4 bases clipped from V and 2 bases from J, the junction kept 8 bases outside the gene matches. As DNA, the CDR3 is TGTGCCAGCAGCCTACATGGGGGGAGGGCCTACAATGAGCAGTTCTTC. Translation: CASSLHGGRAYNEQFF.

This clone was observed a handful of times. The chain combines TRBV7-9 with TRBJ2-7; 11 nucleotides line up with TRBD2. J lost 4 bases, V lost 4 bases, and 6 bases had no gene match. This CDR3 spans 15 amino acids. CDR1 and CDR2 from the germline V gene are SEHNR and FQNEAQ (reference sequence). CDR3 sequence reads: CASSSYSGGEYEQYF. The CDR3 DNA reads as TGTGCCAGCAGCTCGTATAGCGGGGGGGAATACGAGCAGTACTTC.

The gene calls are TRBV5-1 and TRBJ1-1; D is undetermined. Between the trimmed V and J ends, which lost 5 bases and 2 bases, there was a span of 13 bases. Germline values: CDR1 SGHRS, CDR2 YFSETQ. This CDR3 comprises 14 residues. CDR3 loop: CASRVTVDNTEAFF. The CDR3 coding sequence is TGCGCCAGCAGAGTTACAGTCGATAACACTGAAGCTTTCTTT. Full variable domain (rest looked up from reference TRBV5-1 and TRBJ1-1): KAGVTQTPRYLIKTRGQQVTLSCSPISGHRSVSWYQQTPGQGLQFLFEYFSETQRNKGNFPGRFSGRQFSNSRSEMNVSTLELGDSALYLCASRVTVDNTEAFFGQGTRLTVV.

This clone was seen once. The junction shows a germline mismatch at one end, possibly a read error. The chain combines TRBV7-9 with TRBJ2-7; possible D gene TRBD2, 5 bases. Germline V gives CDR1 SEHNR, CDR2 FQNEAQ (reference sequence). The CDR3 extends over 12 amino acids. Here the CDR3 reads CSSSLGPGEQYF. CDR3 in DNA: TGTTCCAGCAGCTTAGGGCCGGGGGAGCAGTACTTC.

This chain connects TRBV6-6 to TRBJ2-7; tentatively, D is TRBD1 (6 bases). V was pared by 5 bases and J by 6 bases, with 17 bases between. Germline CDR1 is MNHNY and CDR2 is SVGAGI (reference sequence). The CDR3 is made up of 14 amino acids. The CDR3: CASSPHNRAGEQYF. CDR3 bases: TGTGCCAGCAGTCCCCACAACAGGGCCGGCGAGCAGTACTTC.

The DNA of the CDR3 is TGCGCCAGCAGGGACCCTAGCGGGGGCCGCACAGATACGCAGTATTTT. Translated, it gives CASRDPSGGRTDTQYF. The genes are TRBV10-2 and TRBJ2-3; 10 bases match TRBD2. Germline V gene data show CDR1 as WSHSY and CDR2 as SAAADI. V was clipped by 6 bases and J by 1 base; unmatched bases: 7. There are 16 residues in the CDR3.

The chain is built from TRBV2 and TRBJ1-4; TRBD1 aligns across 8 bases. In germline, CDR1 is SNHLY, CDR2 FYNNEI. This CDR3 has 14 residues. Unmatched junction bases numbered 3, after V lost 6 bases and J lost 3 bases. CDR3 amino acids: CASSRGRSNEKLFF. The CDR3 nucleotides are TGTGCCAGCAGCAGGGGGCGATCTAATGAAAAACTGTTTTTT.

The V and J genes are TRBV6-6 and TRBJ2-5; 7 nucleotides match TRBD2. The CDR3 length is 15 residues. J was trimmed by 0 bases and V by 2 bases; bases with no gene match: 3. Germline-derived CDR1 and CDR2 are MNHNY and SVGAGI (reference sequence). The CDR3 region is CASSYPGLDQETQYF. The DNA for the CDR3 is TGTGCCAGCAGTTACCCAGGACTAGACCAAGAGACCCAGTACTTC.

The chain uses TRBV11-2 and TRBJ2-1; 10 bases match TRBD2. The CDR3 contains 16 residues. The germline V gene encodes CDR1 SGHAT and CDR2 FQNNGV. J lost 11 bases, V lost 5 bases, and 15 bases had no gene match. Written as DNA, the CDR3 is TGTGCCAGCAGCCCAGGGGGAGCGGGGGGGACGTGGAAGCAGTTCTTC. This codes for CASSPGGAGGTWKQFF.

The V call is TRBV9, the J call TRBJ2-3, with TRBD2 identical over 7 bases. J gave up 0 bases and V 4 bases, and 8 bases lay outside the gene matches. The germline V gene encodes CDR1 SGDLS and CDR2 YYNGEE. The CDR3 spans 16 residues. CDR3: CASSPRDYLSTDTQYF. The CDR3, as DNA: TGTGCCAGCAGCCCGAGGGACTACCTTAGCACAGATACGCAGTATTTT.

The CDR3 nucleotides read TGTGCCAGCAGTCCGTTACAGGGAAATGCAAAACAGCCCCAGCATTTT. Amino acids: CASSPLQGNAKQPQHF. The genes are TRBV27 and TRBJ1-5; tentatively, D is TRBD1 (6 bases). Germline V lookup: CDR1 MNHEY, CDR2 SMNVEV (reference sequence). CDR3 length: 16 residues. V was pared by 5 bases and J by 7 bases, with 21 bases between.

The gene calls are TRBV7-3 and TRBJ2-1, with 10 bases identical to TRBD2. The CDR3 is 18 residues long. The V segment lost 1 base and the J segment 7 bases; nucleotides outside the gene matches: 13. CDR1 is SGHTA and CDR2 is FQGTGA in the germline V gene. The CDR3: CASSLRTRLAGGLNEQFF. CDR3 bases: TGTGCCAGCAGCTTAAGGACCCGCTTAGCGGGAGGTTTGAATGAGCAGTTCTTC.

This clone was detected once. The same CDR3 can be traced to other DNA sequences in this sample. The V gene is TRBV12-2, the J gene TRBJ2-2; the tabulated D call, TRBD2, remains unverified against the DNA. TRBV12-2 is reported as a pseudogene. CDR3 length: 19 amino acids. CDR3 region: CASRLARTSGGACTGELFF. CDR3 DNA: TGTGCAAGTCGCCTAGCGAGGACTAGCGGGGGGGCATGTACCGGGGAGCTGTTTTTT.

CDR3 sequence (DNA): TGTGCCAGCAGCTTAACTTTTGTAGGACAGGGGGCAGGGGAGACCCAGTACTTC. It is translated as CASSLTFVGQGAGETQYF. The rearrangement uses TRBV7-2 and TRBJ2-5; TRBD1 aligns across 11 bases. The CDR3 is 18 amino acids. Trimming took 2 bases from V and 5 from J; bases not matched to a gene: 13. Germline CDR1 SGHTA, CDR2 FQGNSA.